This entry lists 8 T cell receptor beta chains sequenced from one sample in a study of response to subunit inactivated influenza vaccine. TCRdb used MiXCR to reprocess the RT-PCR reads, holding one entry per CDR3 protein. The sample has roughly 500,000 distinct CDR3 sequences; over 25% are singletons. Here the sequenced sample was CD4+ T cells sorted from PBMCs, taken more than 4 days after vaccination. The receptors derive from a man over 45 who received an inactivated influenza vaccine.

This clonotype was detected a few times. The chain recombines TRBV3-1 with TRBJ1-2; the D gene is possibly TRBD1 (5 bases). V lost 0 bases to trimming and J lost 7 bases, with 18 bases between them. The CDR3 spans 16 residues. CDR1 LGHDT and CDR2 YNNKEL come from the germline V gene (reference sequence). Here the CDR3 reads CASSQEGIGGGSGYTF. The CDR3 DNA follows: TGTGCCAGCAGCCAAGAAGGGATCGGGGGAGGCTCTGGCTACACCTTC.

This clonotype was seen more than once but under ten times. The chain recombines TRBV12-3 or TRBV12-4 with TRBJ2-7; the match to TRBD1 covers 7 bases. The CDR3 is 15 residues long. J gave up 1 base and V 3 bases, and 6 bases lay outside the gene matches. The CDR3 DNA reads as TGTGCCAGCAGTTTCGGGGACAGCAGATCCTACGAGCAGTACTTC. Translation gives CASSFGDSRSYEQYF.

There are a few counts of this clonotype. The V and J genes are TRBV4-3 and TRBJ2-2; D is possibly TRBD1 (6 bases). V was clipped by 0 bases and J by 6 bases, with 23 bases between them. This CDR3 spans 19 amino acids. Looked up from germline, CDR1 is LGHNA and CDR2 is YSLEER. The CDR3 DNA is TGCGCCAGCAGCCAAGATTATCTTCCACAGGGCTCGCGGTCCGGGGAGCTGTTTTTT. Translated: CASSQDYLPQGSRSGELFF.

V is TRBV5-5 and J is TRBJ2-3; possibly TRBD1 for D (5 bases). CDR3 length: 17 residues. Germline loops: CDR1 SGHKS, CDR2 YYEKEE (reference sequence). Deletions cut 5 bases from V and 0 bases from J, with 19 bases between. In nucleotides, the CDR3 is TGTGCCAGCAGAAGGGGATGGGCCGTAGGGAGCACAGATACGCAGTATTTT. This sequence encodes CASRRGWAVGSTDTQYF. The complete variable domain, with remaining parts taken from reference TRBV5-5 and TRBJ2-3, reads DAGVTQSPTHLIKTRGQQVTLRCSPISGHKSVSWYQQVLGQGPQFIFQYYEKEERGRGNFPDRFSARQFPNYSSELNVNALLLGDSALYLCASRRGWAVGSTDTQYFGPGTRLTVL.

This clonotype has more than one count but fewer than ten. In nucleotides, the CDR3 is TGTGCCAGCAGGCAGGGAGGAAGGTACAATGAGCAGTTCTTC. This gives the protein CASRQGGRYNEQFF. The genes are TRBV12-3 or TRBV12-4 and TRBJ2-1, with D possibly being TRBD2 (6 bases). The CDR3 spans 14 residues. Trimming stripped 6 bases from V and 4 bases from J, with 13 bases between.

This clonotype was counted only a few times. The chain recombines TRBV7-3 with TRBJ1-1; TRBD1 might be the D (5 bases). Trimming took 1 base from V and 0 from J, leaving 9 bases between them. The CDR3 covers 15 residues. From germline, CDR1 is SGHTA and CDR2 FQGTGA. In DNA form, the CDR3 reads TGTGCCAGCAGCTTAAACCCAGGGTTGAACACTGAAGCTTTCTTT. Its protein product is CASSLNPGLNTEAFF.

This clonotype was picked up a small number of times. The rearrangement joins TRBV29-1 to TRBJ2-2; D assignment may be TRBD1 or TRBD2 (5 bases each). CDR1 and CDR2 from the germline V gene are SQVTM and ANQGSEA. CDR3 length: 16 residues. V lost 7 bases to trimming and J lost 0 bases, with 18 bases between them. CDR3 nucleotide sequence: TGCAGCGCCCACGGATACGGGGCCGCGAACACCGGGGAGCTGTTTTTT. Translated: CSAHGYGAANTGELFF.

The chain joins TRBV14 to TRBJ2-3, with D perhaps matching TRBD1 or TRBD2 (5 bases each). Germline CDR1 SGHDN, CDR2 FVKESK. This CDR3 contains 14 residues. Trimming shortened V by 4 bases and J by 4 bases, and 12 bases separated the two germline ends. The CDR3 sequence: CASSPLGTSDTQYF. In DNA form, the CDR3 reads TGTGCCAGCAGCCCTCTGGGGACCTCAGATACGCAGTATTTT. Full variable domain (outside the CDR3, taken from reference TRBV14 and TRBJ2-3): EAGVTQFPSHSVIEKGQTVTLRCDPISGHDNLYWYRRVMGKEIKFLLHFVKESKQDESGMPNNRFLAERTGGTYSTLKVQPAELEDSGVYFCASSPLGTSDTQYFGPGTRLTVL.